This TCR beta chain was documented in a study of T-cell memory formation after mild COVID-19. In the study overall: Clustering of TCRs was largely donor specific.

The CDR3 is made up of 15 amino acids. The V gene lost 5 bases and the J gene lost 7 bases, with 21 bases spanning the gap. The germline V gene encodes CDR1 DFQATT and CDR2 SNEGSKA (reference sequence). TCRdb reanalysed the 5' RACE reads using MiXCR and keeps one entry per CDR3 protein. The repertoire holds hundreds of thousands of distinct CDR3 sequences, with roughly a quarter as singletons. Notes on this clonotype: The antigen is undetermined.

General study findings and limits: Detection of some responders pre-infection suggested pre-existing cross-reactive memory T cells participated. Of the contracting clones, CD4+ ones lay mainly in CM and EM, and CD8+ ones in EMRA.

The specimen sequenced was PBMCs or a T cell subset sorted from them (not recorded which). The TCR was taken from an adult woman who had mild COVID-19 (a few samples of this study predate the infection). Cell type and time point are not known. This chain uses TRBV20-1 with TRBJ2-4; a possible D gene is TRBD1 (5 bases). The CDR3 loop reads CSAGPNAAGFNIQYF. The CDR3 DNA is TGCAGTGCTGGGCCTAACGCGGCAGGGTTTAACATTCAGTACTTC.